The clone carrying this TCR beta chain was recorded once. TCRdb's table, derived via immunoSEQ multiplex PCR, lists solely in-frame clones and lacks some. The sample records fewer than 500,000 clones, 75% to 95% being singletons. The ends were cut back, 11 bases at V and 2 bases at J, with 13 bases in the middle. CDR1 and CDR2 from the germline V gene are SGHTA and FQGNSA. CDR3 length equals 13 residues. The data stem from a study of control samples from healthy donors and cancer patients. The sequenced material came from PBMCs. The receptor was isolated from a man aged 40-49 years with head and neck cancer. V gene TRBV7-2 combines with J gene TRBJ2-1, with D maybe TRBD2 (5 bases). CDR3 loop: CAVARGTYNEQFF. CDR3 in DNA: TGTGCCGTAGCGAGAGGTACCTACAATGAGCAGTTCTTC.